This T cell receptor (beta chain) was found in a study of blood T cells in healthy people across ages. For the second PCR, which ran for about 7 to 11 cycles, a sample-barcoded 5' primer and a J-beta primer mix were used. TCRdb re-called the 5' RACE reads with MiXCR, one entry per CDR3 protein. The table lists about 900,000 distinct CDR3 sequences, around 62% of them singletons. The CDR3 is made up of 13 amino acids. The V end lost 0 bases, the J end lost 3 bases, and 5 bases lay between the germline ends. CDR1 and CDR2 (germline): SGHTA, FQGTGA. J is TRBJ2-5 and V is TRBV7-3, with D hard to call. The sample consisted of blood. The receptor was isolated from a young man in good health. The CDR3 region is CASSLTREETQYF. CDR3 bases: TGTGCCAGCAGCTTAACCAGAGAAGAGACCCAGTACTTC. The variable domain in full, completed from reference TRBV7-3 and TRBJ2-5, reads GAGVSQTPSNKVTEKGKYVELRCDPISGHTALYWYRQSLGQGPEFLIYFQGTGAADDSGLPNDRFFAVRPEGSVSTLKIQRTERGDSAVYLCASSLTREETQYFGPGTRLLVL.